A selection of T cell receptor beta chains follows, all from one sample in a study of technical replicates of blood from a few donors. Here immunoSEQ multiplex PCR was the method, and the copy in TCRdb shows in-frame clones only, minus some. The table shows about 88,000 clones, with approximately 95% occurring only once. The sequencing input was T cells isolated from PBMCs. The source of these receptors is a human donor in good health. Both conserved end residues are part of each CDR3. Each record gives: J gene, V gene, CDR3 protein.

>TRBJ2-1|TRBV6-5
CASTHSRVNEQFF
>TRBJ2-7|TRBV28
CASSTTGTGYYEQYF
>TRBJ2-2|TRBV30
CAWSPRNTGELFF
>TRBJ2-3|TRBV7-9
CASSVGTYTDTQYF
>TRBJ2-2|TRBV4-2
CASSQDQSGRTGELFF
>TRBJ2-1|TRBV11-3
CASSLSVVTARHYNEQFF
>TRBJ1-5|TRBV15
CATSSSQVQPQHF
>TRBJ2-1|TRBV28
CASSSPSGSSYNEQFF
>TRBJ2-7|TRBV9
CASSEGNRARQYF
>TRBJ1-1|TRBV10-3
CAISMTGDTEAFF
>TRBJ2-1|TRBV25-1
CASSAAGGNEQFF
>TRBJ2-7|TRBV15
CATSLAGGDEQYF
>TRBJ2-7|TRBV5-1
CASSFEQSSYEQYF
>TRBJ2-7|TRBV2
CASSELTGLAGYEQYF
>TRBJ2-1|TRBV25-1
CASSVDSYSYNEQFF